This T cell receptor (beta chain) was obtained from a study of T cells in Graves' hyperthyroidism and ophthalmopathy. The germline V gene has CDR1 MNHEY and CDR2 SVGEGT. The CDR3 loop spans 17 amino acids. V was trimmed by 0 bases and J by 2 bases, leaving 16 bases between them. Ophthalmopathy patients had moderate-to-severe active disease, CAS ≥3, NOSPECS ≥4, and disease duration under 3 months. Exclusion criteria comprised uncontrolled infection, other autoimmune disease, pregnancy or lactation. Clinicians diagnosed patients from clinical symptoms, serum thyroxine and TRAb, thyroid ultrasound and orbital computed tomography. TCR beta CDR3 regions were amplified from RNA. First-round RT-PCR of the TCR CDR3 relied on the HTBI primer set. TCRdb reprocessed the multiplex PCR reads via MiXCR and lists one record per CDR3 protein. The table shows about 530,000 distinct CDR3 sequences, with approximately 17% occurring only once.

The TCR sequence derives from a woman in her late teens or twenties with Graves' ophthalmopathy. Sequenced: blood. The chain links TRBV6-2 or TRBV6-3 to TRBJ1-2; D not certain. The CDR3 region is CASSYSWAGETNYGYTF. CDR3 nucleotides: TGTGCCAGCAGTTACTCGTGGGCAGGTGAAACCAACTATGGCTACACCTTC.